The rows below give T cell receptor beta chains drawn from one sample of a study of glioma-infiltrating T cells after dendritic cell vaccination. TCRdb keeps only in-frame clones here, not all; method: immunoSEQ multiplex PCR. Of about 64,000 clones in the sample, 80% to 85% are singletons; the top ten hold 9.2%. The sample was blood, taken before dendritic cell vaccination. These receptors all stem from a human donor with glioblastoma. Both conserved end residues are part of each CDR3. Each record gives: V gene, D gene, J gene, clone size, CDR3 DNA, CDR3 protein. The D gene is left open where the match is weak. Some rows have no size entry. The others give once, few or many, or a class for an expanded clone.

>TRBV12-5|TRBD1|TRBJ2-3|.
TGTGCTAGTGGTTTGACAGGGGCGACAGATACGCAGTATTTT
CASGLTGATDTQYF
>TRBV27|.|TRBJ2-7|.
TGTGCCAGCAGTAATCCGCCCGAACACATCTACGAGCAGTACTTC
CASSNPPEHIYEQYF
>TRBV29-1|TRBD1|TRBJ2-7|.
TGCAGCGTTGAATACACAGGGGGATCACGCGAGCAGTACTTC
CSVEYTGGSREQYF
>TRBV2|TRBD2|TRBJ2-5|.
TGTGCCAGCAGTGTGCTAGCGGGGGGGCAAGAGACCCAGTACTTC
CASSVLAGGQETQYF
>TRBV6-6|.|TRBJ2-7|.
TGTGCCAGCAGTGCCGATAGAAACTCCTACGAGCAGTACTTC
CASSADRNSYEQYF
>TRBV5-1|.|TRBJ2-4|once
TGCGCCAGCAGCTTGGCCGGCGGGTCTCCACTTTTAGCCAAAAACATTCAGTACTTC
CASSLAGGSPLLAKNIQYF
>TRBV7-2|TRBD2|TRBJ2-1|.
TGTGCCAGCAGCTCGCAGCGGGGGGGCCCGAGGTCCTACAATGAGCAGTTCTTC
CASSSQRGGPRSYNEQFF
>TRBV30|TRBD2|TRBJ2-1|.
TGTGCCTGGGAGACTAGCGGGGGGGCCTACAATGAGCAGTTCTTC
CAWETSGGAYNEQFF
>TRBV6-1|.|TRBJ2-2|few
TGTGCCAGCAGTAGGGGCCGGGGGGAGCTGTTTTTT
CASSRGRGELFF
>TRBV5-6|.|TRBJ2-5|.
TGTGCCAGCAGCCAGTACCAAGAGACCCAGTACTTC
CASSQYQETQYF
>TRBV14|.|TRBJ2-7|.
TGTGCCAGCAGTCGTACCTACGAGCAGTACTTC
CASSRTYEQYF
>TRBV5-8|.|TRBJ2-7|.
TGTGCCAGCAGCTTGAACCGGTACGAGCAGTACTTC
CASSLNRYEQYF
>TRBV7-9|.|TRBJ1-6|once
TGTGCCAGCAGCTTAGATCAGGGGCTCCATTCACCCCTCCACTTT
CASSLDQGLHSPLHF
>TRBV5-4|TRBD1|TRBJ1-2|.
TGTGCCAGCAGCCCAGATCGCGGGACAGGGGCAACCGGCTACACCTTC
CASSPDRGTGATGYTF
>TRBV5-4|.|TRBJ2-7|few
TGTGCCAGCAGTATTACACAGGCCTACGAGCAGTACTTC
CASSITQAYEQYF
>TRBV6-5|TRBD2|TRBJ2-7|.
TGTGCCAGCAGCCTCCGGGGGGGGAACTACGAGCAGTACTTC
CASSLRGGNYEQYF
>TRBV27|TRBD2|TRBJ2-7|.
TGTGCCAGCAGTTTCACCTTCGGTGCTAGCGGGGGGTTCCCCTACGAGCAGTACTTC
CASSFTFGASGGFPYEQYF
>TRBV2|.|TRBJ1-6|.
TGTGCCAGCAGTGACGTAGGGAGAAATTCACCCCTCCACTTT
CASSDVGRNSPLHF
>TRBV19|.|TRBJ2-3|.
TGTGCCAGTAGTAGCCCCCATGGGGGGAGCACAGATACGCAGTATTTT
CASSSPHGGSTDTQYF
>TRBV4-2|TRBD1|TRBJ1-2|.
TGTGCCAGCAGCCAAGTACAGGGACAGGGGACTCTTAACTATGGCTACACCTTC
CASSQVQGQGTLNYGYTF
>TRBV5-1|TRBD1|TRBJ1-4|.
TGCGCCAGCCGGGACAGGGGGAATGAAAAACTGTTTTTT
CASRDRGNEKLFF
>TRBV11-2|TRBD1|TRBJ1-2|.
TGTGCCAGCAGCTTTGGACAGGGTGGTAACTATGGCTACACCTTC
CASSFGQGGNYGYTF
>TRBV4-1|.|TRBJ2-2|.
TGCGCCAGCAGCCTCGGGGAGGTGAACACCGGGGAGCTGTTTTTT
CASSLGEVNTGELFF
>TRBV28|.|TRBJ1-2|.
TGTGCCAGCAGTTTAGCACAGACCTATGGCTACACCTTC
CASSLAQTYGYTF
>TRBV28|.|TRBJ1-3|.
TGTGCCAGCAGCCGAAGAGGAGGGCAGCCGAGCTCTGGAAACACCATATATTTT
CASSRRGGQPSSGNTIYF
>TRBV5-1|TRBD2|TRBJ2-4|.
TGCGCCAGCAGCCTCGGACTAGCGGGGGGGTGGGACATTCAGTACTTC
CASSLGLAGGWDIQYF
>TRBV5-1|.|TRBJ1-1|.
TGCGCCAGCAGCGACTCATGGATGAACACTGAAGCTTTCTTT
CASSDSWMNTEAFF
>TRBV16|.|TRBJ1-1|.
TGTGCCAGCAGCCAATCGATCCCGGGAGGGGGTACTGAAGCTTTCTTT
CASSQSIPGGGTEAFF
>TRBV7-6|.|TRBJ1-1|.
TGTGCCAGCAGGCGGGACGGTGAAGCTTTCTTT
CASRRDGEAFF
>TRBV14|.|TRBJ2-7|.
TGTGCCAGCAGCCAAGATAAGTCATTACCCCTTCGGGAGCAGTACTTC
CASSQDKSLPLREQYF
>TRBV6-1|.|TRBJ1-5|once
TGTGCCAGCAGCGGGGCGGGGAGGCAGCCCCAGCATTTT
CASSGAGRQPQHF
>TRBV6-1|.|TRBJ1-3|few
TGTGCCAGCAGTGAATCCCTCTCTGGAAACACCATATATTTT
CASSESLSGNTIYF
>TRBV7-2|.|TRBJ1-1|.
TGTGCCAGCAGCTTAACAGTGCGAGCTGAAGCTTTCTTT
CASSLTVRAEAFF
>TRBV28|.|TRBJ2-7|.
TGTGCCAGCAGCCCTCCGAGCAGGTCGCTGGGGCAGTACTTC
CASSPPSRSLGQYF
>TRBV5-6|.|TRBJ2-7|.
TGTGCCAGCAGCTTGGTTAGGGGCGAGCAGTACTTC
CASSLVRGEQYF
>TRBV10-1|.|TRBJ1-2|once
TGCGCCAGCAGTGAGTCGGCAGTCGATCCCTATGGCTACACCTTC
CASSESAVDPYGYTF
>TRBV10-3|TRBD1|TRBJ1-3|.
TGTGCCATCAGTGAGGGACAGGTCTCTGGAAACACCATATATTTT
CAISEGQVSGNTIYF
>TRBV19|TRBD2|TRBJ2-7|.
TGTGCCAGTAGTGTGGCTAGCGGATCCTACGAGCAGTACTTC
CASSVASGSYEQYF
>TRBV10-3|.|TRBJ2-7|.
TGTGCCATCAGTGAGGAGGCGGTAAACGAGCAGTACTTC
CAISEEAVNEQYF
>TRBV5-1|.|TRBJ1-2|.
TGCGCCAGCAGCTTAACGACAGTGGGAGGCTACACCTTC
CASSLTTVGGYTF
>TRBV11-2|.|TRBJ2-2|.
TGTGCCAGCAGCTTAAGCCTAGCGAACGGGGAGCTGTTTTTT
CASSLSLANGELFF
>TRBV30|TRBD2|TRBJ2-3|.
TGTGCCTGGAGTGTACGGGAGGGAGATACGCAGTATTTT
CAWSVREGDTQYF
>TRBV7-8|.|TRBJ1-5|.
TGTGCCAGCAGCTTAGCGGTCGGGGGTGAGAGTCAGCCCCAGCATTTT
CASSLAVGGESQPQHF
>TRBV5-4|.|TRBJ1-2|.
TGTGCCAGCAGCTTCCTCAGAAATGGCAGGGGCTGGTATGGCTACACCTTC
CASSFLRNGRGWYGYTF
>TRBV27|TRBD1|TRBJ1-2|.
TGTGCCAGCAGTCCCTTAACCGGGACAGGGGTTCAAAACTATGGCTACACCTTC
CASSPLTGTGVQNYGYTF
>TRBV6-1|.|TRBJ2-7|once
TGTGCCAGCAGTGAAGGGCCCGACTACGAGCAGTACTTC
CASSEGPDYEQYF
>TRBV4-1|.|TRBJ2-4|.
TGCGCCAGCAGCCAAGACTGGGGCGGGGCCGAAAACATTCAGTACTTC
CASSQDWGGAENIQYF
>TRBV10-2|.|TRBJ1-6|.
TGCGCCAGCACCGAATTACAGGGTGGCTCCTATAATTCACCCCTCCACTTT
CASTELQGGSYNSPLHF